This T cell receptor (beta chain) was profiled in a study of CD8+ T cells in alopecia areata. Study-level information: Affected scalp percentage set treated patients' severity scores.

RNA was extracted and reverse transcribed into cDNA as the sequencing template. Sequencing used immunoSEQ multiplex PCR; TCRdb keeps in-frame clones, though not all of them. The data show under 250,000 clones, approximately 70% seen once. The treatment denotes: oral pan-JAK inhibitor, 5-10 mg twice daily. Researchers gathered lesional scalp punch biopsies and peripheral blood from patients with alopecia areata. The table lists this clone with a few counts. Its antigen is still unknown. Germline loops: CDR1 MDHEN, CDR2 SYDVKM. CDR3 length: 13 residues. The V gene lost 2 bases and the J gene lost 5 bases, with 9 bases spanning the gap. Study results and limitations: For patients receiving tofacitinib, scalp clonality and expanded CD8+ clones among the top 100 significantly decreased.

The chain carries TRBV28 and TRBJ1-2, with D possibly TRBD1 on 6 matching bases. The source material was CD4+ T cells sorted from blood, sampled around week 44, from a patient treated with tofacitinib. The TCR sequence derives from a human donor with alopecia areata. For the CDR3, the DNA is TGTGCCAGCAGTTTAACAGGGAAATATGGCTACACCTTC. Translating it yields CASSLTGKYGYTF.